The 8 T cell receptor beta chains below come from one sample, sequenced in a study of control samples from healthy donors and cancer patients. Data came from immunoSEQ multiplex PCR; TCRdb stores just in-frame clones and leaves some out. The sample holds 20,000 to 30,000 clones, about 81% seen once. Sequencing was carried out using PBMCs. Receptor source: a man in his sixties with colorectal cancer.

The chain links TRBV6-2 or TRBV6-3 to TRBJ1-1; 7 nucleotides match TRBD1. CDR3 length: 15 residues. The V and J ends lost 4 bases and 6 bases, in that order; junction bases with no gene match: 11. CDR1 and CDR2 from the germline V gene are MNHEY and SVGEGT. The CDR3 DNA reads TGTGCCAGCAGTTTACCCCCAGGGGGAGGGCCTGAAGCTTTCTTT. Translated, it gives CASSLPPGGGPEAFF.

The chain links TRBV15 to TRBJ2-1; D call uncertain. This CDR3 region has 14 residues. The germline CDR1 and CDR2 sequences are LNHNV and YYDKDF (reference sequence). Trimming stripped 1 base from V and 4 bases from J, with 8 bases between. The CDR3: CATSRGRSYNEQFF. CDR3 nucleotides: TGTGCCACCAGCAGAGGGCGAAGTTACAATGAGCAGTTCTTC.

This clone appeared a few times. The chain employs TRBV7-2 and TRBJ1-1, with no clear D. Germline V lookup: CDR1 SGHTA, CDR2 FQGNSA. The CDR3 covers 15 residues. The ends were cut back, 6 bases at V and 5 bases at J, with 19 bases in the middle. CDR3 DNA: TGTGCCAGCAGTCCCTCCAGTAAGGCCGGGACTGAAGCTTTCTTT. Encoded protein: CASSPSSKAGTEAFF.

In its sample, this clone was seen once. The rearrangement uses TRBV19 and TRBJ1-4; a weak D match, TRBD1 (5 bases). Germline values: CDR1 LNHDA, CDR2 SQIVND (reference sequence). V was cut by 6 bases and J by 3 bases, with 14 bases left in between. This CDR3 contains 15 residues. The CDR3 here is CASRQGELANEKLFF. CDR3 DNA sequence: TGTGCCAGTAGGCAGGGAGAGCTTGCTAATGAAAAACTGTTTTTT. The full variable domain, completed using reference TRBV19 and TRBJ1-4, is DGGITQSPKYLFRKEGQNVTLSCEQNLNHDAMYWYRQDPGQGLRLIYYSQIVNDFQKGDIAEGYSVSREKKESFPLTVTSAQKNPTAFYLCASRQGELANEKLFFGSGTQLSVL.

The chain combines TRBV6-5 with TRBJ1-2; 7 bases are shared with TRBD1. This CDR3 has 15 residues. The V gene's germline CDR1 is MNHEY and CDR2 SVGAGI. V lost 6 bases and J lost 4; bases outside the gene matches: 11. The CDR3 here is CASRGGDSKFYGYTF. Here the CDR3 DNA reads TGTGCCAGCAGGGGGGGGGACAGCAAGTTCTATGGCTACACCTTC.

This clone was detected a few times. The V gene is TRBV2, the J gene TRBJ1-5; D is perhaps TRBD1 (6 bases). Germline V CDR1 and CDR2: SNHLY, FYNNEI. The CDR3 is 14 amino acids. V was pared by 6 bases and J by 5 bases, with 14 bases between. CDR3 coding DNA: TGTGCCAGCAGACCCAGGGGTATGGATCAGCCCCAGCATTTT. Protein sequence: CASRPRGMDQPQHF. The variable domain in full, completed from reference TRBV2 and TRBJ1-5, reads EPEVTQTPSHQVTQMGQEVILRCVPISNHLYFYWYRQILGQKVEFLVSFYNNEISEKSEIFDDQFSVERPDGSNFTLKIRSTKLEDSAMYFCASRPRGMDQPQHFGDGTRLSIL.

This clone appeared a single time. This rearrangement joins TRBV5-1 to TRBJ1-2; 10 nucleotides align to TRBD1. CDR1 is SGHRS, CDR2 YFSETQ, per germline. The CDR3 has 14 residues. V shed 2 bases, J shed 7 bases, and the junction held 5 bases outside the gene matches. CDR3 sequence (DNA): TGCGCCAGCAGCTTTGACAGGGGGCCGGTTGGCTACACCTTC. Translating gives CASSFDRGPVGYTF.

The genes are TRBV30 and TRBJ1-1, with D possibly being TRBD1 (5 bases). Germline V gene sequence: CDR1 GTSNPN, CDR2 SVGIG (reference sequence). The V end lost 4 bases, the J end lost 3 bases, and 9 bases lay between the germline ends. The length of the CDR3 is 12 residues. CDR3 nucleotide sequence: TGTGCCTGGACAAGGGGTTACACTGAAGCTTTCTTT. It translates to CAWTRGYTEAFF.